This T cell receptor beta chain derives from a study of blood T cell repertoires in COVID-19. Study-level information: In each case, the material was cDNA or gDNA derived from T cells, B-cell-depleted T cells, or PBMCs.

Study processing details: Amplification with reference gene primers provided the estimates of nucleated cell counts. The protocol was immunoSEQ multiplex PCR, while the TCRdb copy is restricted to in-frame clones and leaves out a portion. V, J and clone size reflect that table, while D and trimming were determined from the DNA. The repertoire consists of fewer than 700,000 clones, with roughly nine tenths occurring once and the leading ten covering less than 9%. The CDR3 has 14 amino acids. Germline CDR1 reads MNHEY; CDR2 reads SVGAGI. Deletions cut 1 base from V and 8 bases from J, with 14 bases between. Patients at the Seattle site were enrolled during active infection and followed longitudinally.

Material for sequencing was peripheral blood. The rearrangement links TRBV6-5 to TRBJ1-2; D not certain. This TCR was sampled from a woman aged 45-65 years with COVID-19, enrolled during active disease. DNA for the CDR3: TGTGCCAGCAGTTACTACAGTGCGGGCCTCGGCTACACCTTC. Translated, it gives CASSYYSAGLGYTF.